This is a list of T cell receptor beta chains from one sample in a study of blood T cell repertoires in COVID-19. Generated by immunoSEQ multiplex PCR, the TCRdb table keeps only in-frame clones and is missing some. The repertoire holds roughly 36,000 clones, 94% seen once, with around 4% in the top ten. Sequencing used peripheral blood. The receptors come from a human donor with active COVID-19. The donor label of this sample is uncertain. Both conserved end residues are part of each CDR3. D genes are given only for firm matches.

J | D | V | CDR3
TRBJ2-1 | TRBD2 | TRBV7-9 | CASSGTRKFF
TRBJ2-7 | TRBD2 | TRBV7-2 | CASSTLTSGVSYEQYF
TRBJ1-1 | TRBD1 | TRBV19 | CASSMGQKKEAFF
TRBJ2-7 | . | TRBV18 | CASSTGTGEQYF
TRBJ2-7 | . | TRBV19 | CASSIGRVYEQYF
TRBJ2-1 | TRBD2 | TRBV27 | CASSLAGGHSYNEQFF
TRBJ2-1 | TRBD1 | TRBV29-1 | CSVSFHRGRLGNEQFF
TRBJ1-3 | . | TRBV6-5 | CASKRGSGNTIYF
TRBJ2-2 | . | TRBV27 | CASSFIVASGVSNTGELFF
TRBJ2-3 | TRBD2 | TRBV11-3 | CASSFPPTSGATDTQYF
TRBJ1-1 | . | TRBV5-1 | CASSSPGEAFF
TRBJ2-7 | TRBD1 | TRBV6-5 | CASSPGTGGLEQYF
TRBJ1-5 | . | TRBV7-9 | CASSLGGDSNQPQHF
TRBJ1-1 | . | TRBV10-3 | CAVTPGERTEAFF
TRBJ2-7 | TRBD1 | TRBV12-5 | CASGTSTGTGFYEQYF
TRBJ1-6 | . | TRBV3-1/TRBV3-2 | CASRHRDTHSPLHF
TRBJ2-1 | TRBD1 | TRBV6-5 | CASSYRQGPEQFF
TRBJ2-2 | . | TRBV15 | CATSDSKKHTGELFF
TRBJ2-3 | TRBD2 | TRBV5-1 | CASSPGTSGRDRDTQYF
TRBJ2-3 | TRBD2 | TRBV11-3 | CASSSGLAAGGDTQYF
TRBJ1-4 | TRBD1 | TRBV6-5 | CASSRGQEPREKLFF
TRBJ1-1 | TRBD1 | TRBV5-1 | CASSLVQGENTEAFF
TRBJ2-7 | . | TRBV20-1 | CSAHSYEQYF
TRBJ2-3 | TRBD2 | TRBV4-2 | CASSQGGTGGASDTQYF
TRBJ2-7 | TRBD1 | TRBV7-9 | CASSLRQGLGEQYF
TRBJ2-3 | . | TRBV9 | CASSALSSTITDTQYF
TRBJ2-5 | . | TRBV13 | CASSPHRAGETQYF
TRBJ2-1 | . | TRBV7-7 | CASSQLLGDEQFF
TRBJ2-7 | . | TRBV9 | CASSVEGVGEQYF
TRBJ2-5 | . | TRBV11-2 | CASSSGSRGKTQYF
TRBJ2-3 | . | TRBV28 | CASLGRGQTDTQYF
TRBJ1-2 | TRBD1 | TRBV7-9 | CASSDTGQSYGYTF
TRBJ2-3 | TRBD2 | TRBV19 | CASSISPAGGIDTQYF
TRBJ2-7 | . | TRBV19 | CASSIGAGTYEQYF
TRBJ2-7 | . | TRBV19 | CASSRAPGDHEQYF
TRBJ2-7 | . | TRBV6-5 | CASRSLDTSPEYF